The rows below give T cell receptor beta chains drawn from one sample of a study of cytomegalovirus exposure and HLA in healthy donors. The protocol was immunoSEQ multiplex PCR, while the TCRdb copy is restricted to in-frame clones and leaves out a portion. The sample includes more than 150,000 clones, about four fifths seen only once; the top ten take 0.26%. The sample was PBMCs. Receptors were obtained from a boy between 10 and 17 years old in good health and CMV-seronegative. Both conserved end residues are part of each CDR3. Fields, in order: CDR3 length, D gene, J gene, V gene, clone size, CDR3 protein, CDR3 DNA. D genes are given only for firm matches. The size entry is marked missing in some rows and otherwise reads once, few, many or a size class.

>12|.|TRBJ1-6|TRBV6-5|once
CASSYLDSPLHF
TGTGCCAGCAGTTACCTAGATTCACCCCTCCACTTT
>16|TRBD1|TRBJ2-3|TRBV30|few
CAWYRGTGGFTDTQYF
TGTGCCTGGTACAGGGGGACAGGGGGCTTCACAGATACGCAGTATTTT
>13|.|TRBJ1-1|TRBV5-1|.
CASSFVEATEAFF
TGCGCCAGCAGCTTCGTAGAGGCAACTGAAGCTTTCTTT
>15|.|TRBJ1-3|TRBV28|.
CASSLSTDSGNTIYF
TGTGCCAGCAGTTTGAGTACAGACTCTGGAAACACCATATATTTT
>14|.|TRBJ2-2|TRBV12-5|.
CASGLPVYTGELFF
TGTGCTAGTGGCTTGCCCGTGTACACCGGGGAGCTGTTTTTT
>13|.|TRBJ1-5|TRBV9|.
CASAPGPNQPQHF
TGTGCCAGCGCTCCAGGGCCCAATCAGCCCCAGCATTTT
>14|.|TRBJ2-7|TRBV18|.
CASSPRSNHYEQYF
TGTGCCAGCTCACCAAGGAGCAACCACTACGAGCAGTACTTC
>17|TRBD2|TRBJ2-1|TRBV28|once
CASSPGLAGVLVFEQFF
TGTGCCAGCAGCCCGGGACTAGCGGGGGTCCTTGTGTTTGAGCAGTTCTTC
>15|.|TRBJ2-2|TRBV4-1|.
CASSQPKETVGELFF
TGCGCCAGCAGCCAACCCAAGGAGACGGTCGGGGAGCTGTTTTTT
>16|.|TRBJ1-5|TRBV5-6|.
CASSLRVGNSNQPQHF
TGTGCCAGCAGCTTGAGGGTCGGGAATAGCAATCAGCCCCAGCATTTT
>14|TRBD1|TRBJ1-1|TRBV27|.
CASSLQGANTEAFF
TGTGCCAGCAGTTTACAGGGGGCGAACACTGAAGCTTTCTTT
>14|.|TRBJ2-7|TRBV4-3|once
CASSQDWEQGEQYF
TGCGCCAGCAGCCAAGATTGGGAACAGGGAGAGCAGTACTTC
>15|TRBD2|TRBJ2-1|TRBV9|.
CASSVGLAGRYEQFF
TGTGCCAGCAGCGTAGGACTAGCGGGACGGTATGAGCAGTTCTTC
>14|.|TRBJ1-1|TRBV11-2|.
CASSLIDGGTEAFF
TGTGCCAGCAGCCTTATCGACGGCGGCACTGAAGCTTTCTTT
>15|.|TRBJ1-1|TRBV5-6|.
CASSLLGPGSPEAFF
TGTGCCAGCAGCCTCCTGGGGCCTGGCAGTCCCGAAGCTTTCTTT
>15|TRBD1|TRBJ1-6|TRBV6-5|.
CASRSGQAVYSPLHF
TGTGCCAGCAGAAGCGGACAGGCCGTTTATTCACCCCTCCACTTT
>17|.|TRBJ1-1|TRBV5-1|.
CASSGPAGETMNTEAFF
TGCGCCAGCAGCGGGCCAGCGGGGGAGACCATGAACACTGAAGCTTTCTTT
>14|.|TRBJ2-7|TRBV7-2|.
CASSLGGDGYEQYF
TGTGCCAGCAGCTTAGGGGGGGACGGCTACGAGCAGTACTTC
>14|TRBD1|TRBJ2-1|TRBV6-1|.
CASKPGTGNNEQFF
TGTGCCAGCAAACCCGGGACAGGGAACAATGAGCAGTTCTTC
>13|TRBD1|TRBJ1-4|TRBV10-3|few
CAIRGDSEEKLFF
TGTGCCATCAGAGGGGACAGCGAAGAAAAACTGTTTTTT
>16|TRBD2|TRBJ2-5|TRBV9|once
CASSASGTSGQETQYF
TGTGCCAGCAGCGCATCCGGGACTAGCGGACAAGAGACCCAGTACTTC
>15|TRBD2|TRBJ2-1|TRBV10-3|.
CAISEGLAGAYEQFF
TGTGCCATCAGTGAAGGACTAGCGGGAGCATATGAGCAGTTCTTC
>17|.|TRBJ2-1|TRBV5-6|once
CASSPNLLAGASNEQFF
TGTGCCAGCAGCCCCAACCTCCTGGCGGGGGCCTCGAATGAGCAGTTCTTC
>12|TRBD1|TRBJ1-1|TRBV19|.
CATRQGVIGAFF
TGTGCCACCAGACAGGGGGTAATTGGAGCTTTCTTT
>14|.|TRBJ2-1|TRBV19|.
CASTESFRGWPQFF
TGTGCCAGTACCGAATCATTTAGGGGGTGGCCCCAGTTCTTC
>17|TRBD1|TRBJ2-3|TRBV10-2|.
CASSEPAPGQGTDTQYF
TGCGCCAGCAGTGAACCTGCTCCGGGACAGGGCACAGATACGCAGTATTTT
>16|TRBD2|TRBJ2-7|TRBV7-9|.
CASSLFRASGSYEQYF
TGTGCCAGCAGCTTATTTAGAGCTAGCGGTTCCTACGAGCAGTACTTC
>15|.|TRBJ2-3|TRBV7-2|.
CASSPRERFADTQYF
TGTGCCAGCAGCCCACGAGAGAGATTCGCAGATACGCAGTATTTT
>14|TRBD1|TRBJ2-7|TRBV9|once
CASSVIDRGYEQYF
TGTGCCAGCAGCGTAATAGACAGGGGCTACGAGCAGTACTTC
>17|.|TRBJ1-2|TRBV21-1|.
CASSNEGQDTEDHGYTF
TGTGCCAGCAGCAATGAGGGACAGGACACCGAGGATCATGGCTACACCTTC
>15|.|TRBJ1-2|TRBV29-1|.
CSVWLSLMENYGYTF
TGCAGCGTCTGGTTGAGTCTGATGGAGAACTATGGCTACACCTTC
>12|TRBD2|TRBJ2-5|TRBV5-4|.
CASSFSSGDQYF
TGTGCCAGCAGCTTTTCTAGCGGGGACCAATACTTC
>13|.|TRBJ2-5|TRBV6-6|.
CASTPGGQETQYF
TGTGCCAGCACCCCCGGCGGGCAAGAGACCCAGTACTTC
>17|.|TRBJ1-5|TRBV4-1|.
CASSRGPFTISNQPQHF
TGCGCCAGCAGCCGAGGTCCTTTTACAATCAGCAATCAGCCCCAGCATTTT
>12|.|TRBJ1-2|TRBV29-1|.
CSVDRANYGYTF
TGCAGCGTTGACAGGGCTAACTATGGCTACACCTTC
>16|TRBD1|TRBJ1-1|TRBV30|.
CAWSFRDRGANTEAFF
TGTGCCTGGAGTTTTCGGGACAGGGGGGCGAACACTGAAGCTTTCTTT
>11|.|TRBJ1-2|TRBV27|.
CASSGGSGYTF
TGTGCCAGCAGTGGAGGGTCCGGCTACACCTTC
>14|TRBD1|TRBJ2-2|TRBV2|.
CASSEDRGTGELFF
TGTGCCAGCAGTGAAGACAGGGGCACCGGGGAGCTGTTTTTT
>13|TRBD1|TRBJ1-4|TRBV9|.
CASKGQLNEKLFF
TGTGCCAGCAAGGGACAGCTCAATGAAAAACTGTTTTTT
>16|.|TRBJ2-7|TRBV29-1|.
CSVEDQSSGKSYEQYF
TGCAGCGTTGAAGATCAATCCTCGGGGAAGTCCTACGAGCAGTACTTC